This is a list of T cell receptor beta chains from one sample in a study of blood T cell repertoires in COVID-19. Sequencing was performed with immunoSEQ multiplex PCR; in TCRdb, only in-frame clones are kept and a portion is missing. The repertoire holds approximately 350,000 clones, with around 86% as singletons. The sample comprised PBMCs or T cells enriched from blood (not recorded which). The source of these receptors is a woman in her 50s who had recovered from COVID-19. Each CDR3 is given with its conserved first and last residue. A D gene is named only where the DNA matches it firmly. For some rows the clone size is stated as once, few or many, or as a class when expanded; others skip it.

CDR3nt | CDR3aa | abundance | j_gene | d_gene | v_gene
TGCGCCAGCAGCTTCGGAAGCGGGATGGAGACCCAGTACTTC | CASSFGSGMETQYF | - | TRBJ2-5 | TRBD2 | TRBV5-1
TGTGCCAGCAGTTTACGAGGGAACACTGAAGCTTTCTTT | CASSLRGNTEAFF | - | TRBJ1-1 | - | TRBV12-3/TRBV12-4
TGCGCCAGCAGCCAAGAGGGGGGGGCTAGAGGCACAGATACGCAGTATTTT | CASSQEGGARGTDTQYF | - | TRBJ2-3 | - | TRBV4-1
TGTGCCAGCAGGACGACAGGAGATCAGCCCCAGCATTTT | CASRTTGDQPQHF | few | TRBJ1-5 | - | TRBV6-5
TGCGCCAGCAGCTCCCTCGACAGGGCCCTGGCTGAAGCTTTCTTT | CASSSLDRALAEAFF | - | TRBJ1-1 | TRBD1 | TRBV10-2
TGTGCCAGCAGTGACAGGGTAAACACTGAAGCTTTCTTT | CASSDRVNTEAFF | once | TRBJ1-1 | - | TRBV6-1
TGTGCCAGTAGTATAGCGGGAGGCACTAATGAGCAGTTCTTC | CASSIAGGTNEQFF | few | TRBJ2-1 | TRBD2 | TRBV19
TGTGCCAGCAGTGAATTGGGGGCCCCGAACACTGAAGCTTTCTTT | CASSELGAPNTEAFF | - | TRBJ1-1 | - | TRBV6-1
TGTGCCAGCTCACCGGCAGAAGCCTACGAGCAGTACTTC | CASSPAEAYEQYF | - | TRBJ2-7 | - | TRBV18
TGTGCCAGCAGCTTTGACACAGGGGTAGAGTCACCCCTCCACTTT | CASSFDTGVESPLHF | - | TRBJ1-6 | TRBD1 | TRBV5-4
TGTGCCAGCAGCCAGGATACTAGACAGGAGTACAATGAGCAGTTCTTC | CASSQDTRQEYNEQFF | - | TRBJ2-1 | - | TRBV3-1/TRBV3-2
TGTGCCAGCAGCCAAGCTGTAGGGGCCTACGAGCAGTACTTC | CASSQAVGAYEQYF | once | TRBJ2-7 | - | TRBV3-1/TRBV3-2
TGTGCCAGCAGCTTAGTTTTCTCCAGGGCAACCTCTAACTATGGCTACACCTTC | CASSLVFSRATSNYGYTF | - | TRBJ1-2 | - | TRBV7-2
TGTGCCAGCAGCTTACCCCTAACCATACCCGGTGTCTTC | CASSLPLTIPGVF | once | TRBJ2-1 | - | TRBV7-2
TGCGCCAGCAGCCCCGGGATAGCGGGGGGGCCGGGAGAGACCCAGTACTTC | CASSPGIAGGPGETQYF | - | TRBJ2-5 | TRBD2 | TRBV4-3
TGTGCCAGTAGTATACGTCAGGGTAGAGAAGATGGCTACACCTTC | CASSIRQGREDGYTF | - | TRBJ1-2 | - | TRBV19
TGTGCCAGCAGCCTCCAGAGGAGCGGGAGTTCCTACGAGCAGTACTTC | CASSLQRSGSSYEQYF | - | TRBJ2-7 | TRBD2 | TRBV7-6
TGTGCCAGCAGTGATGGCCCCCTACTAGCGGGAGTAGGTGAGCAGTACTTC | CASSDGPLLAGVGEQYF | - | TRBJ2-7 | TRBD2 | TRBV25-1
TGTGCCAGCAGTTACTCGAACAGGGGGGATTCACCCCTCCACTTT | CASSYSNRGDSPLHF | - | TRBJ1-6 | TRBD1 | TRBV6-5
TGTGCCAGCTCCCGGGGACAGGAGACGAACACTGAAGCTTTCTTT | CASSRGQETNTEAFF | - | TRBJ1-1 | TRBD1 | TRBV18
TGCGCCAGCAGCCAAGTAGGGAGTTCTTATGGCTACACCTTC | CASSQVGSSYGYTF | - | TRBJ1-2 | - | TRBV4-3
TGTGCCAGCTCACCAAGTCAGGGAAATGAGCCCCAGCATTTT | CASSPSQGNEPQHF | - | TRBJ1-5 | - | TRBV18
TGTGCCAGCAGCTTTAGACAGGCCTCTGGAAACACCATATATTTT | CASSFRQASGNTIYF | - | TRBJ1-3 | - | TRBV11-2
TGCGCCAGCAGCCCTTTGGGGGCGTTGGGCACAGATACGCAGTATTTT | CASSPLGALGTDTQYF | - | TRBJ2-3 | - | TRBV5-1
TGTGCCAGCGGATGGGGCAGGTGGTCTGAAGCTTTCTTT | CASGWGRWSEAFF | - | TRBJ1-1 | - | TRBV7-8
TGCAGCGTAAGACAGGGGAGCAATTCACCCCTCCACTTT | CSVRQGSNSPLHF | - | TRBJ1-6 | TRBD1 | TRBV29-1
TGTGCCAGCAGATTCGGCGGGGCGAACACTGAAGCTTTCTTT | CASRFGGANTEAFF | - | TRBJ1-1 | - | TRBV5-4
TGTGCCACCAGCCGAGGGACTAGCGGGGGGGCAGATACGCAGTATTTT | CATSRGTSGGADTQYF | - | TRBJ2-3 | TRBD2 | TRBV15
TGTGCCTGGAGTCGTGGCGGGGCACGCACAGATACGCAGTATTTT | CAWSRGGARTDTQYF | - | TRBJ2-3 | - | TRBV30
TGTGCCACCAGTGACCCTCTGAGGGATACGCAGTATTTT | CATSDPLRDTQYF | - | TRBJ2-3 | - | TRBV24-1
TGTGCCAGCAGCTTAGCAAGGGGCACTGAAGCTTTCTTT | CASSLARGTEAFF | few | TRBJ1-1 | - | TRBV7-3
TGTGCCATCACTAGCGGGAGTGTTCTGGTGAGTGAGCAGTTCTTC | CAITSGSVLVSEQFF | - | TRBJ2-1 | TRBD2 | TRBV10-3
TGTGCCATCAAGCCCCGGGGGACCAACAATGAGCAGTTCTTC | CAIKPRGTNNEQFF | - | TRBJ2-1 | - | TRBV10-3
TGTGCCAGCAGCTTGGGGATGGGACAGGGTGGGACTGAAGCTTTCTTT | CASSLGMGQGGTEAFF | - | TRBJ1-1 | TRBD1 | TRBV11-1
TGTGCCAGTAGTCCCGGCAGCAGAGGCTCCTACGAGCAGTACTTC | CASSPGSRGSYEQYF | - | TRBJ2-7 | - | TRBV19
TGCAGCCAAAACGGGGTCCCCCTATCGAACTATGGCTACACCTTC | CSQNGVPLSNYGYTF | few | TRBJ1-2 | - | TRBV29-1
TGTGCCTGGAGGAAGGGAGGACAGGGATCGGGTAAAGCTTTCTTT | CAWRKGGQGSGKAFF | once | TRBJ1-1 | TRBD1 | TRBV30
TGTGCCAGCAGCGAGAGCCCAAACAGCTATGGCTACACCTTC | CASSESPNSYGYTF | once | TRBJ1-2 | - | TRBV9
TGTGCCAGCAGTGAATTTCTCCAGTCTCCATACAATGAGCAGTTCTTC | CASSEFLQSPYNEQFF | once | TRBJ2-1 | - | TRBV25-1
TGTGCCAGCAGCCCGGACTGGGCAGAGCTCCACTTT | CASSPDWAELHF | - | TRBJ1-6 | - | TRBV7-9